This T cell receptor (beta chain) was observed in a study of T cell responses to AZD1222 COVID-19 vaccine. General study findings and limits: The study identified only five or six AZD1222 recipients as seropositive at baseline. Spike-specific TCR breadth and depth were elevated following two AZD1222 doses.

Points on this clone: Antigen: not known.

Libraries were prepared by immunoSEQ multiplex PCR; TCRdb keeps only in-frame clonotypes and omits some of them. The sample lists fewer than 200,000 clones; roughly nine tenths were seen once. The CDR3 consists of 16 residues. From germline, CDR1 is SGHAT and CDR2 FQNNGV. The V gene end was trimmed by 5 bases and the J gene end by 0 bases; junction bases not matched to a gene: 8. The clonotype was recovered from an adult in good health. This chain joins TRBV11-2 and TRBJ2-3; 7 bases are a match to TRBD1. The material was peripheral blood, obtained on day 0 of AZD1222 vaccination. The CDR3 is CASSPGQRGSTDTQYF. DNA of the CDR3: TGTGCCAGCAGCCCGGGACAGCGTGGGAGCACAGATACGCAGTATTTT.